These T cell receptor beta chains were read from a single sample in a study of blood T cell repertoires in COVID-19. Sequencing used immunoSEQ multiplex PCR; TCRdb keeps in-frame clones, though not all of them. The sample shows about 150,000 clones, roughly 84% of them seen only once. What was sequenced was peripheral blood. The receptors were gathered from a man between 60 and 70 years old with COVID-19, enrolled during active disease. CDR3s include the opening cysteine and the closing phenylalanine or tryptophan. The order of the fields is clone size, D gene, J gene, V gene, CDR3 protein, CDR3 DNA. The D gene is left open where the match is weak. Not every row has a clone size; where given, it reads once, few, many or a size class.

clone size: -; D gene: TRBD1; J gene: TRBJ1-2; V gene: TRBV12-3/TRBV12-4; CDR3 protein: CASSPDRVGGYTF; CDR3 DNA: TGTGCCAGCAGCCCTGACAGGGTGGGTGGCTACACCTTC
clone size: -; D gene: -; J gene: TRBJ2-1; V gene: TRBV5-8; CDR3 protein: CASPGDNEQFF; CDR3 DNA: TGTGCCAGTCCGGGGGACAATGAGCAGTTCTTC
clone size: -; D gene: TRBD1; J gene: TRBJ2-7; V gene: TRBV4-2; CDR3 protein: CASSQGDREREQYF; CDR3 DNA: TGTGCCAGCAGCCAAGGGGACAGGGAGAGGGAGCAGTACTTC
clone size: -; D gene: -; J gene: TRBJ2-3; V gene: TRBV11-2; CDR3 protein: CASSFIVAASSTDTQYF; CDR3 DNA: TGTGCCAGCAGCTTCATCGTAGCGGCCTCTAGCACAGATACGCAGTATTTT
clone size: -; D gene: TRBD1; J gene: TRBJ1-2; V gene: TRBV28; CDR3 protein: CASSLAPSWTGKNYGYTF; CDR3 DNA: TGTGCCAGCAGTTTAGCCCCTTCTTGGACAGGGAAGAACTATGGCTACACCTTC
clone size: once; D gene: -; J gene: TRBJ2-2; V gene: TRBV27; CDR3 protein: CASSRSGTLNTGELFF; CDR3 DNA: TGTGCCAGCAGTCGCTCCGGGACACTCAACACCGGGGAGCTGTTTTTT
clone size: -; D gene: -; J gene: TRBJ1-4; V gene: TRBV6-5; CDR3 protein: CATRGVGEKLFF; CDR3 DNA: TGTGCCACCCGGGGAGTAGGAGAAAAACTGTTTTTT
clone size: -; D gene: TRBD1; J gene: TRBJ2-7; V gene: TRBV18; CDR3 protein: CASSPRTGSSYEQYF; CDR3 DNA: TGTGCCAGCTCACCCAGGACAGGGAGCTCCTACGAGCAGTACTTC
clone size: -; D gene: TRBD2; J gene: TRBJ2-1; V gene: TRBV11-3; CDR3 protein: CASSLLAGTPTYNEQFF; CDR3 DNA: TGTGCCAGCAGCCTCCTAGCGGGGACCCCGACCTACAATGAGCAGTTCTTC
clone size: -; D gene: TRBD1; J gene: TRBJ1-1; V gene: TRBV11-2; CDR3 protein: CASSLGLPGTGGGYRAFF; CDR3 DNA: TGTGCCAGCAGCTTAGGGCTACCGGGGACAGGGGGCGGTTATCGGGCTTTCTTT
clone size: -; D gene: -; J gene: TRBJ2-7; V gene: TRBV2; CDR3 protein: CASSSTAGNSYEQYF; CDR3 DNA: TGTGCCAGCAGCTCGACCGCGGGAAACTCCTACGAGCAGTACTTC
clone size: once; D gene: -; J gene: TRBJ1-6; V gene: TRBV7-9; CDR3 protein: CASSPTGLNSPLHF; CDR3 DNA: TGTGCCAGCAGCCCTACAGGGTTAAATTCACCCCTCCACTTT
clone size: -; D gene: TRBD2; J gene: TRBJ2-7; V gene: TRBV7-8; CDR3 protein: CASSASGTSGYEQYF; CDR3 DNA: TGTGCCAGCAGCGCTTCCGGGACTAGCGGCTACGAGCAGTACTTC
clone size: once; D gene: -; J gene: TRBJ1-2; V gene: TRBV14; CDR3 protein: CTSSPSRDFGYGYTF; CDR3 DNA: TGTACCAGCAGCCCCAGCAGGGACTTCGGGTATGGCTACACCTTC
clone size: -; D gene: TRBD1; J gene: TRBJ1-4; V gene: TRBV18; CDR3 protein: CASSSGQGGEKLFF; CDR3 DNA: TGTGCCAGCTCGTCGGGACAGGGGGGCGAAAAACTGTTTTTT
clone size: once; D gene: TRBD2; J gene: TRBJ2-7; V gene: TRBV10-3; CDR3 protein: CAISSGTSGPYEQYF; CDR3 DNA: TGTGCCATCAGCTCCGGGACTAGCGGACCCTACGAGCAGTACTTC
clone size: -; D gene: -; J gene: TRBJ2-7; V gene: TRBV14; CDR3 protein: CASSQDLGHPYEQYF; CDR3 DNA: TGTGCCAGCAGCCAAGATCTTGGACACCCCTACGAGCAGTACTTC
clone size: -; D gene: -; J gene: TRBJ1-5; V gene: TRBV12-3/TRBV12-4; CDR3 protein: CASSVRDNQPQHF; CDR3 DNA: TGTGCCAGCAGTGTCCGGGACAATCAGCCCCAGCATTTT
clone size: -; D gene: -; J gene: TRBJ2-1; V gene: TRBV28; CDR3 protein: CASSFFFTGLPGDEQFF; CDR3 DNA: TGTGCCAGCAGTTTCTTTTTTACGGGACTTCCAGGTGATGAGCAGTTCTTC
clone size: -; D gene: TRBD1; J gene: TRBJ2-5; V gene: TRBV27; CDR3 protein: CASSRTGVGETQYF; CDR3 DNA: TGTGCCAGCAGTCGGACAGGGGTAGGGGAGACCCAGTACTTC
clone size: -; D gene: -; J gene: TRBJ2-7; V gene: TRBV19; CDR3 protein: CASSIARDNYEQYF; CDR3 DNA: TGTGCCAGTAGTATAGCCCGGGACAACTACGAGCAGTACTTC
clone size: -; D gene: TRBD1; J gene: TRBJ1-1; V gene: TRBV6-5; CDR3 protein: CASSRQGNTEAFF; CDR3 DNA: TGTGCCAGCAGTAGACAGGGGAACACTGAAGCTTTCTTT
clone size: -; D gene: TRBD1; J gene: TRBJ1-1; V gene: TRBV20-1; CDR3 protein: CSASTTGGRTEAFF; CDR3 DNA: TGCAGTGCTAGTACCACAGGGGGTAGGACTGAAGCTTTCTTT
clone size: -; D gene: TRBD1; J gene: TRBJ1-2; V gene: TRBV6-6; CDR3 protein: CASRSGQINYGYTF; CDR3 DNA: TGTGCCAGCAGGTCGGGACAGATCAACTATGGCTACACCTTC
clone size: -; D gene: -; J gene: TRBJ2-5; V gene: TRBV7-9; CDR3 protein: CASSLADSRQTQYF; CDR3 DNA: TGTGCCAGCAGCTTGGCGGACAGTCGGCAGACCCAGTACTTC
clone size: -; D gene: TRBD1; J gene: TRBJ2-7; V gene: TRBV7-2; CDR3 protein: CASSLEQGASSEQYF; CDR3 DNA: TGTGCCAGCAGCTTAGAACAGGGGGCTTCTTCCGAGCAGTACTTC
clone size: -; D gene: -; J gene: TRBJ1-5; V gene: TRBV7-2; CDR3 protein: CASSLAPPGSQPQHF; CDR3 DNA: TGTGCCAGCAGCTTAGCGCCCCCTGGGAGTCAGCCCCAGCATTTT
clone size: -; D gene: -; J gene: TRBJ1-1; V gene: TRBV7-8; CDR3 protein: CASSLDPASTEAFF; CDR3 DNA: TGTGCCAGCAGCTTAGACCCCGCGAGCACTGAAGCTTTCTTT
clone size: -; D gene: TRBD1; J gene: TRBJ1-5; V gene: TRBV6-2/TRBV6-3; CDR3 protein: CASSYSLGRGRGQPQHF; CDR3 DNA: TGTGCCAGCAGTTACTCCCTCGGAAGGGGGCGCGGTCAGCCCCAGCATTTT
clone size: -; D gene: -; J gene: TRBJ1-2; V gene: TRBV3-1/TRBV3-2; CDR3 protein: CASSQEAGVSGYTF; CDR3 DNA: TGTGCCAGCAGCCAAGAGGCCGGGGTGAGTGGCTACACCTTC
clone size: -; D gene: -; J gene: TRBJ1-1; V gene: TRBV27; CDR3 protein: CASSVRRNTEAFF; CDR3 DNA: TGTGCCAGCAGTGTTCGGAGGAACACTGAAGCTTTCTTT
clone size: -; D gene: TRBD1; J gene: TRBJ1-3; V gene: TRBV4-3; CDR3 protein: CASSQEWTGNPGNTIYF; CDR3 DNA: TGCGCCAGCAGCCAAGAGTGGACAGGGAATCCAGGAAACACCATATATTTT
clone size: -; D gene: TRBD1; J gene: TRBJ2-5; V gene: TRBV18; CDR3 protein: CASSPHKGARETQYF; CDR3 DNA: TGTGCCAGCTCACCACACAAGGGGGCGCGGGAGACCCAGTACTTC
clone size: -; D gene: -; J gene: TRBJ1-1; V gene: TRBV5-6; CDR3 protein: CASSLGGLLGNTEAFF; CDR3 DNA: TGTGCCAGCAGCTTGGGTGGGCTATTGGGGAACACTGAAGCTTTCTTT
clone size: once; D gene: TRBD1; J gene: TRBJ2-5; V gene: TRBV14; CDR3 protein: CASSLNLGQGQETQYF; CDR3 DNA: TGTGCCAGCAGCCTCAACCTGGGACAGGGCCAAGAGACCCAGTACTTC
clone size: -; D gene: TRBD1; J gene: TRBJ1-1; V gene: TRBV7-2; CDR3 protein: CASSPQTGGTEAFF; CDR3 DNA: TGTGCCAGCAGCCCGCAGACAGGGGGCACTGAAGCTTTCTTT
clone size: -; D gene: -; J gene: TRBJ2-6; V gene: TRBV7-9; CDR3 protein: CASSFQASSGANVLTF; CDR3 DNA: TGTGCCAGCTCTTTTCAGGCCAGCTCTGGGGCCAACGTCCTGACTTTC
clone size: -; D gene: TRBD1; J gene: TRBJ1-6; V gene: TRBV2; CDR3 protein: CASSRDSYNSPLHF; CDR3 DNA: TGTGCCAGCAGTCGGGACAGTTACAATTCACCCCTCCACTTT
clone size: -; D gene: TRBD1; J gene: TRBJ1-5; V gene: TRBV6-6; CDR3 protein: CASSLTGDQPQHF; CDR3 DNA: TGTGCCAGCAGTTTAACAGGGGATCAGCCCCAGCATTTT
clone size: once; D gene: TRBD2; J gene: TRBJ2-1; V gene: TRBV18; CDR3 protein: CASSPTWAAGASYNEQFF; CDR3 DNA: TGTGCCAGCTCACCTACTTGGGCCGCGGGAGCCTCCTACAATGAGCAGTTCTTC
clone size: -; D gene: TRBD2; J gene: TRBJ2-5; V gene: TRBV19; CDR3 protein: CASSIEEAGKETQYF; CDR3 DNA: TGTGCCAGTAGTATCGAGGAAGCGGGGAAAGAGACCCAGTACTTC
clone size: -; D gene: -; J gene: TRBJ1-4; V gene: TRBV13; CDR3 protein: CASSPRFGGNEKLFF; CDR3 DNA: TGTGCCAGCAGCCCGAGATTCGGGGGGAATGAAAAACTGTTTTTT
clone size: -; D gene: -; J gene: TRBJ1-2; V gene: TRBV27; CDR3 protein: CASSPERGTSGYGYTF; CDR3 DNA: TGTGCCAGCAGTCCCGAACGCGGAACCAGTGGGTATGGCTACACCTTC
clone size: -; D gene: TRBD2; J gene: TRBJ2-3; V gene: TRBV11-3; CDR3 protein: CASSLSPWIAGGTDTQYF; CDR3 DNA: TGTGCCAGCAGCTTATCCCCGTGGATAGCGGGAGGCACAGATACGCAGTATTTT
clone size: -; D gene: -; J gene: TRBJ2-1; V gene: TRBV28; CDR3 protein: CASSPRNPLYNEQFF; CDR3 DNA: TGTGCCAGCAGTCCTAGAAACCCCCTGTACAATGAGCAGTTCTTC